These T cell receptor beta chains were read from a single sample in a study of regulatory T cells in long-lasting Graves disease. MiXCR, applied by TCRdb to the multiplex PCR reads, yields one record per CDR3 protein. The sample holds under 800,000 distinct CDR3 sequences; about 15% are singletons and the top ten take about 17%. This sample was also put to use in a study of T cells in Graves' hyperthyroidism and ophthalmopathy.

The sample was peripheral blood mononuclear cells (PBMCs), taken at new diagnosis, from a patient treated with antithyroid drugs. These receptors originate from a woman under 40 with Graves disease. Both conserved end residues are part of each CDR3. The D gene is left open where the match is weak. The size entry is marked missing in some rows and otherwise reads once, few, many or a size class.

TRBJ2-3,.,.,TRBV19,CASSISQSGDTQYF,TGTGCCAGTAGTATTTCCCAGTCGGGGGATACGCAGTATTTT
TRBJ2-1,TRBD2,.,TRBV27,CATMKWEGWNEQFF,TGTGCCACCATGAAGTGGGAGGGCTGGAATGAGCAGTTCTTC
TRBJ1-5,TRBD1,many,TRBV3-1,CASSQGTGVYQPQHF,TGTGCCAGCAGCCAAGGGACAGGGGTGTATCAGCCCCAGCATTTT
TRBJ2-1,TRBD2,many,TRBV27,CASSFALGLAGLGEQFF,TGTGCCAGCAGTTTTGCCCTCGGACTAGCGGGTTTAGGCGAGCAGTTCTTC
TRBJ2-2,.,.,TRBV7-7,CASSLESSGELFF,TGTGCTAGCAGCTTAGAGAGTTCCGGGGAGCTGTTTTTT
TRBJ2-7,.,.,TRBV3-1,CASSRARSTYEQYF,TGTGCCAGCAGCCGGGCCAGGTCAACCTACGAGCAGTACTTC
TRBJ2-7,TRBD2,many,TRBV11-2,CASSPEAGGRYEQYF,TGTGCCAGCAGCCCTGAAGCGGGAGGGCGTTACGAGCAGTACTTC
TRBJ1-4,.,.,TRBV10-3,CAISEWVDEKLFF,TGTGCCATCAGTGAGTGGGTAGATGAAAAACTGTTTTTT
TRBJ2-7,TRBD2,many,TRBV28,CASSLPTSGIYEQYF,TGTGCCAGCAGTCTTCCCACTAGCGGGATTTACGAGCAGTACTTC
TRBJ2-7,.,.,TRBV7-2,CASSLAGGYERYF,TGTGCCAGCAGCTTAGCGGGAGGCTACGAGCGGTACTTC
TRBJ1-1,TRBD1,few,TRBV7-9,CASSIGQVVAFF,TGTGCCAGCAGCATTGGACAGGTTGTGGCTTTCTTT
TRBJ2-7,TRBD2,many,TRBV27,CASRPGLAETYEQYF,TGTGCCAGCAGACCGGGACTAGCGGAAACCTACGAGCAGTACTTC
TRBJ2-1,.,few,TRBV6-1,CASSSYRPNYNEQFF,TGTGCCAGCTCCTCATACAGACCTAACTACAATGAGCAGTTCTTC
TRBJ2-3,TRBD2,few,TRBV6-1,CASSRLGLAGGRYTQYF,TGTGCCAGCAGTCGACTGGGACTAGCGGGAGGGCGGTATACGCAGTATTTT
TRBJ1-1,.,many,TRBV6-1,CASRRGFGNTEAFF,TGTGCCAGCAGAAGAGGGTTCGGGAACACTGAAGCTTTCTTT
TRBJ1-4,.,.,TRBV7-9,CASSSRMAGELFF,TGTGCCAGCAGCTCCCGGATGGCAGGGGAACTGTTTTTT
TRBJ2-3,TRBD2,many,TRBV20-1,CSPAGESTDTQYF,TGCAGCCCAGCGGGAGAGAGCACAGATACGCAGTATTTT
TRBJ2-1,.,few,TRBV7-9,CASSLLKVRQSKVLYNEQFF,TGTGCCAGCAGCTTATTGAAGGTACGACAGAGCAAGGTTTTGTACAATGAGCAGTTCTTC
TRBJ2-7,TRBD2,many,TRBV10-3,CAISELAGGGEQYF,TGTGCCATCAGTGAACTAGCGGGAGGGGGAGAGCAGTACTTC
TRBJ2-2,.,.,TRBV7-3,CASSLTSLVSTGELFF,TGTGCCAGCAGCTTAACCTCGCTTGTAAGCACCGGGGAGCTGTTTTTT
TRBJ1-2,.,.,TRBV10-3,CAISGGGPGDGYGYTF,TGTGCCATCAGTGGGGGGGGACCGGGGGATGGCTATGGCTACACCTTC
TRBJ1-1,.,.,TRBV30,CAWTGLATEAFF,TGTGCCTGGACAGGGTTGGCCACTGAAGCTTTCTTT
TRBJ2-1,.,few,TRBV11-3,CASSQAWGSYNEQFF,TGTGCCAGCAGCCAAGCTTGGGGCTCCTACAATGAGCAGTTCTTC
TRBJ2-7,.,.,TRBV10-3,CATLLAPGYEQYF,TGTGCCACCCTCCTGGCCCCGGGGTACGAGCAGTACTTC
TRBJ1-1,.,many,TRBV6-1,CASSAFWENTEAFF,TGTGCCAGCAGCGCGTTTTGGGAGAACACTGAAGCTTTCTTT
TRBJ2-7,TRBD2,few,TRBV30,CAWRGLAPYEQYF,TGTGCCTGGAGGGGACTAGCTCCCTACGAGCAGTACTTC
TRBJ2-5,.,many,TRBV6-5,CASSYSFRAIDETQYF,TGTGCCAGCAGTTACTCGTTTAGGGCCATAGACGAGACCCAGTACTTC
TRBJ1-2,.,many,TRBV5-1,CASSPNREASTF,TGCGCCAGCAGCCCCAACCGCGAGGCCTCCACCTTC
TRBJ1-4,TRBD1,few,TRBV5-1,CASSGGQGVINEKLFF,TGCGCCAGCAGCGGGGGACAGGGGGTCATTAATGAAAAACTGTTTTTT
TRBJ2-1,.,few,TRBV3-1,CASSHYATATGNEQFF,TGTGCCAGCAGCCATTACGCTACGGCGACGGGCAATGAGCAGTTCTTC
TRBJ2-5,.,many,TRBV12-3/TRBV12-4,CASRVESVETQYF,TGTGCCAGCAGAGTGGAGTCAGTCGAGACCCAGTACTTC
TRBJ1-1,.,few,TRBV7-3,CASSLFGGDDTEASF,TGTGCCAGCAGCTTATTTGGGGGCGATGACACTGAAGCTTCCTTT
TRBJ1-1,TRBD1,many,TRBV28,CASRRDSSNTEAFF,TGTGCCAGCAGGCGGGACAGCTCGAACACTGAAGCTTTCTTT
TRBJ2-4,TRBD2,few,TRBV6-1,CASGGGVKNIQYF,TGTGCCAGCGGGGGGGGGGTCAAAAACATTCAGTACTTC
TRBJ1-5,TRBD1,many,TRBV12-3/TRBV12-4,CASSLTGDESGIRNQPQHF,TGTGCCAGCAGTTTGACAGGGGACGAGTCGGGAATACGCAATCAGCCCCAGCATTTT
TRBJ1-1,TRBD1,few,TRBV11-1,CASSSSGGRHTEAFF,TGTGCCAGCAGCTCCTCAGGGGGAAGGCACACTGAAGCTTTCTTT
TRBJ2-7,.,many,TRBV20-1,CSARDIIRAYEQYF,TGCAGTGCTAGAGATATAATTAGGGCCTACGAGCAGTACTTC
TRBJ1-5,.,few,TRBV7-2,CASSADSVQPQHF,TGTGCCAGCAGCGCCGACAGTGTCCAGCCCCAGCATTTT
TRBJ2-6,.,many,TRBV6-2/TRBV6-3,CASSYSIRPAVSGANVLTF,TGTGCCAGCAGTTACTCGATTCGGCCCGCCGTTTCTGGGGCCAACGTCCTGACTTTC
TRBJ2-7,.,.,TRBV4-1,CASSQGRGVYEQYF,TGCGCCAGCAGCCAAGGGCGGGGCGTCTACGAGCAGTACTTC